This entry features one TCR beta chain sequence. The CDR3 sequence is 14 residues long. Germline V lookup: CDR1 SGHDT, CDR2 YYEEEE. V dropped 4 bases and J dropped 0; count of bases not matched to a gene: 1. This record belongs to a study of blood T cell repertoires in COVID-19. TCRdb's table, derived via immunoSEQ multiplex PCR, lists solely in-frame clones and lacks some. The sample shows about 38,000 clones, 84% of them seen only once. The sequence derives from a man between 60 and 75 years old with COVID-19, enrolled during active disease. What was sequenced was peripheral blood. The chain joins TRBV5-6 to TRBJ1-1; TRBD1 agrees at 9 bases. CDR3 region: CASSRTGVNTEAFF. CDR3 DNA sequence: TGTGCCAGCAGCAGGACAGGGGTGAACACTGAAGCTTTCTTT.